Listed below are T cell receptor beta chains from one sample, sequenced in a study of blood T cells in healthy people across ages. TCRdb re-called the 5' RACE reads with MiXCR, one entry per CDR3 protein. The repertoire holds roughly 1,000,000 distinct CDR3 sequences, with approximately 25% as singletons. This sample also appeared in a second study, on T cells of mothers and their children.

The specimen was blood. The origin of the receptors is a girl under 10 years old in good health. CDR3s include the opening cysteine and the closing phenylalanine or tryptophan. Fields, in order: V gene, clone size, J gene, D gene, CDR3 protein, CDR3 DNA. The D gene is left open where the match is weak. Only part of the rows carry a size: once, few, many, or a class if the clone is expanded.

TRBV7-2,.,TRBJ2-5,TRBD1,CASSLARGDRGETQYF,TGTGCCAGCAGCTTAGCGCGGGGGGACAGGGGAGAGACCCAGTACTTC
TRBV29-1,.,TRBJ1-1,.,CSVMVGGETEAFF,TGCAGCGTTATGGTCGGGGGAGAAACTGAAGCTTTCTTT
TRBV4-3,few,TRBJ2-2,TRBD2,CASSQDRLAGYTGELFF,TGCGCCAGCAGCCAAGATAGGCTAGCGGGGTACACCGGGGAGCTGTTTTTT
TRBV6-2/TRBV6-3,few,TRBJ2-5,.,CASRQGTTQYF,TGTGCCAGCAGACAGGGCACGACCCAGTACTTC
TRBV6-5,few,TRBJ1-5,.,CASTPGGSQPQHF,TGTGCCAGCACCCCGGGGGGGAGTCAGCCCCAGCATTTT
TRBV7-2,few,TRBJ2-2,.,CASSLGYRGDTGELFF,TGTGCCAGCAGCTTAGGCTATAGGGGCGACACCGGGGAGCTGTTTTTT
TRBV12-3/TRBV12-4,few,TRBJ1-2,TRBD1,CASRPFRGSGYTF,TGTGCCAGCAGACCCTTCAGGGGGAGCGGCTACACCTTC
TRBV7-2,.,TRBJ2-7,TRBD1,CASSLSLAGQVTYEQYF,TGTGCCAGCAGCTTAAGTTTGGCGGGACAGGTCACCTACGAGCAGTACTTC
TRBV5-6,.,TRBJ1-5,.,CAGSLARGVQPQHF,TGTGCCGGCAGCTTGGCCAGGGGAGTACAGCCCCAGCATTTT
TRBV2,.,TRBJ2-5,.,CASSGQDQETQYF,TGTGCCAGCAGTGGGCAGGACCAAGAGACCCAGTACTTC
TRBV5-1,few,TRBJ2-5,TRBD2,CASSSGLAEYQETQYF,TGCGCCAGCAGCTCCGGACTAGCGGAATATCAAGAGACCCAGTACTTC
TRBV12-3/TRBV12-4,few,TRBJ2-1,.,CASSSSSSYNEQFF,TGTGCCAGCAGTTCTAGTTCCTCCTACAATGAGCAGTTCTTC
TRBV5-1,.,TRBJ1-2,TRBD1,CASKNGTANYGYTF,TGCGCCAGCAAAAACGGGACAGCCAACTATGGCTACACCTTC
TRBV9,few,TRBJ2-1,TRBD2,CASSHGTSRDEQFF,TGTGCCAGCAGCCACGGGACTAGTCGGGATGAGCAGTTCTTC
TRBV27,few,TRBJ1-5,.,CASSFVGVNQPQHF,TGTGCCAGCAGTTTTGTGGGGGTCAATCAGCCCCAGCATTTT
TRBV7-3,few,TRBJ2-1,TRBD2,CASSFPGGDEQFF,TGTGCCAGCAGCTTCCCGGGAGGGGATGAGCAGTTCTTC